The T cell receptor beta chain under discussion was sequenced for a study of beta chain features in type 1 diabetes. Points on this clone: Its matching antigen is unknown.

Study-wide results and limits: Shorter TCRB CDR3s, moderately but significantly so, were found in Type 1 diabetes patients in all four CD4+ subsets.

Sequencing targeted expressed TCRB transcripts, as all isolated RNA had been reverse transcribed. Repertoires were generated with immunoSEQ multiplex PCR, while TCRdb's copy carries only in-frame clones and drops some. Of about 110,000 clones in the sample, almost 40% are singletons; the top ten hold about 0.063%. CDR1 and CDR2 (germline): SGHTA, FQGNSA. V was cut by 5 bases and J by 13 bases, with 17 bases left in between. The CDR3 length is 13 residues. Each of the CD4+ naive, central memory, regulatory and stem cell-like memory populations was sorted via CD45RO/CCR7/CD25/CD127/CD95/CD27. Source material: stem cell memory CD4+ T cells from blood. The genes are TRBV7-2 and TRBJ1-4, with D perhaps TRBD1 (5 bases). The TCR originated in a woman in her late teens or twenties in good health. In DNA, the CDR3 is TGTGCCAGCAGCGCCCGCCAACAGGTGCCACTGTTTTTT. Its translation: CASSARQQVPLFF.